Here is one T cell receptor beta chain with its context. Its antigen is not known. The data were taken from a study of neoadjuvant nivolumab and ipilimumab in lung cancer. Whole-study context: The combination arm added day-1 ipilimumab 1 mg/kg to nivolumab 3 mg/kg on days 1, 15, 29. General study results and limits: TCR richness and clonality were higher in tumors than adjacent uninvolved lung. From pretherapy to surgery, tumor richness and clonality rose with dual therapy.

The CDR3 sequence is 15 residues long. Germline CDR1 and CDR2: MNHEY and SVGAGI. Germline trimming cut 2 bases from V and 5 bases from J; bases unmatched to any gene: 6. Profiling relied on immunoSEQ multiplex PCR, and the TCRdb table lists in-frame clones only, not all of them. The sample consists of 40,000 or so clones, approximately 89% of them appearing once. The chain employs TRBV6-5 and TRBJ2-1; 7 bases map to TRBD2. The source of this sequence is an adult with non-small cell lung cancer. Specimen: peripheral blood, collected before neoadjuvant nivolumab, alone or with ipilimumab. The CDR3 DNA reads as TGTGCCAGCAGTTACGACGGGACTACAAACAATGAGCAGTTCTTC. Amino acids: CASSYDGTTNNEQFF.